This T cell receptor (beta chain) was sequenced for a study of shared clonotypes between healthy human individuals. Comments on this clone: Its antigen is still unknown.

Whole-study findings and limits: Incompleteness in sorted-subset sequencing, despite large depth, was shown by rarefaction.

The V end lost 0 bases, the J end lost 5 bases, and 9 bases lay between the germline ends. This CDR3 has 13 residues. Germline CDR1 SGDLS, CDR2 YYNGEE. The assay was immunoSEQ multiplex PCR, and TCRdb's table has in-frame clones only and misses some. The sample carries more than 550,000 clones, 90% recorded once. The V gene is TRBV9, the J gene TRBJ2-7; D remains ambiguous. Material for sequencing was memory CD8+ T cells from PBMCs. As to subset: CD45RO+ cells pooled with CCR7-negative TemRA cells. This receptor was taken from a man younger than 30 in good health. Some clones in this sample may be carry-over from other donors' samples. The CDR3 region is CASSVAGNNEQYF. CDR3 coding DNA: TGTGCCAGCAGCGTAGCGGGCAACAACGAGCAGTACTTC.